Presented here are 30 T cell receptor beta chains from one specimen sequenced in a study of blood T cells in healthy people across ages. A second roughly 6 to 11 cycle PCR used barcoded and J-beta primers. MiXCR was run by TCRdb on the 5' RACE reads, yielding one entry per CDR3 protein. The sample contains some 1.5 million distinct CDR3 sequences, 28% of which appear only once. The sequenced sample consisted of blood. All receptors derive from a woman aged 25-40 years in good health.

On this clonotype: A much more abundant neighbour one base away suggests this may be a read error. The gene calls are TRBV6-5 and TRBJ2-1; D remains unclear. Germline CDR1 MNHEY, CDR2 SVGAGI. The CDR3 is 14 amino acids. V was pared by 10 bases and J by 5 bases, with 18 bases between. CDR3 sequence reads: CAIRLGLLNNEQFF. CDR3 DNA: TGTGCCATCCGGCTAGGGTTATTGAACAATGAGCAGTTCTTC.

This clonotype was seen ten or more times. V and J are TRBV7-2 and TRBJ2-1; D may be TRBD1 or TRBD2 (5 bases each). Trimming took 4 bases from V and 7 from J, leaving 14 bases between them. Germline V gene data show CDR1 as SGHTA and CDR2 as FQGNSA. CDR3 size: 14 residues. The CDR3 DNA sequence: TGTGCCAGCAGCTCAGGGACCGCGGCGAATGAGCAGTTCTTC. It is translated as CASSSGTAANEQFF.

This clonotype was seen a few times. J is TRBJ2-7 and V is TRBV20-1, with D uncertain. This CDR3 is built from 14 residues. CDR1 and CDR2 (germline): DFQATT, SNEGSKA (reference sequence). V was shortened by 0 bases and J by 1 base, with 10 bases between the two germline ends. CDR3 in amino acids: CSARDPTLSYEQYF. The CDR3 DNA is TGCAGTGCTAGAGACCCAACCCTTTCCTACGAGCAGTACTTC.

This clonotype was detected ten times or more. The DNA for the CDR3 is TGTGCCAGCAGCGTAGGGACCCAAGAGACCCAGTACTTC. This translates into CASSVGTQETQYF. The rearrangement joins TRBV6-1 to TRBJ2-5; TRBD1 or TRBD2 may be the D gene (5 bases each). Germline CDR1 MNHNS, CDR2 SASEGT. CDR3 length: 13 amino acids. V lost 6 bases and J lost 1, with 9 bases in between.

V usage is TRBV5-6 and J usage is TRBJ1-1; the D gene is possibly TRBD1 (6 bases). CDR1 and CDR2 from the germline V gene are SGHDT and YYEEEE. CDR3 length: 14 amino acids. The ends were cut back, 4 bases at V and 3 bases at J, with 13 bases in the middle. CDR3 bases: TGTGCCAGCAGCGGACAGCTTGGGGACACTGAAGCTTTCTTT. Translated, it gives CASSGQLGDTEAFF.

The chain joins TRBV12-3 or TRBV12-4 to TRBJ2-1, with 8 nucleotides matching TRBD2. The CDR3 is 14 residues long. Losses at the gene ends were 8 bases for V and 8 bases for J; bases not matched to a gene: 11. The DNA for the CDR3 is TGTGCCAGCCTACCTGTCGGGGGGGCCGATGAGCAGTTCTTC. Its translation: CASLPVGGADEQFF.

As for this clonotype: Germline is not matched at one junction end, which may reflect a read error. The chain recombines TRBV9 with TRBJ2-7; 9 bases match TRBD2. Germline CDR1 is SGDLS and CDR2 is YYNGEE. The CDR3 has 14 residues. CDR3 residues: CAGSLGLATYEQYF. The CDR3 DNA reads TGTGCCGGCAGCTTAGGACTAGCGACCTACGAGCAGTACTTC.

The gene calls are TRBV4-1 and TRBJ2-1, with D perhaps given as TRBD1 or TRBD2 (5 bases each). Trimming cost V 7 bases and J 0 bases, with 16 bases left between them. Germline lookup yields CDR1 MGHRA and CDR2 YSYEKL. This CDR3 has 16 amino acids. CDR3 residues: CASNPTRESSYNEQFF. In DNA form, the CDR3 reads TGCGCCAGCAACCCGACCAGGGAGAGCTCCTACAATGAGCAGTTCTTC.

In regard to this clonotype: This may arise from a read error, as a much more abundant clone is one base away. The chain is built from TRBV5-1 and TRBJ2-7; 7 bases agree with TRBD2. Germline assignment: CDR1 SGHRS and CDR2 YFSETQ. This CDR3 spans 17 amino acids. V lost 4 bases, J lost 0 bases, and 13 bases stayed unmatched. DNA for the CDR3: TGCGCCAGCAGCCAATCCCTGTCGGGACTAAGCTCCTACGAGCAGTACTTC. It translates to CASSQSLSGLSSYEQYF.

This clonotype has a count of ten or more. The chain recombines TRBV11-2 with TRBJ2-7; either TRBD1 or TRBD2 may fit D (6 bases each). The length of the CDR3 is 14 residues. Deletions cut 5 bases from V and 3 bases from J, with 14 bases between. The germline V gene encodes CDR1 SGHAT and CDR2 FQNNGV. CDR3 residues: CASSLFGGHYEQYF. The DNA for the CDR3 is TGTGCCAGCAGCCTGTTCGGGGGACACTACGAGCAGTACTTC.

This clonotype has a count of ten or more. DNA for the CDR3: TGTGCCAGCAGTCGACAGCTAAATCAGCCCCAGCATTTT. Protein sequence: CASSRQLNQPQHF. V gene TRBV12-3 or TRBV12-4 combines with J gene TRBJ1-5; maybe TRBD1 (5 bases). The CDR3 totals 13 residues. The V and J ends lost 5 bases and 4 bases respectively, with 9 bases between them.

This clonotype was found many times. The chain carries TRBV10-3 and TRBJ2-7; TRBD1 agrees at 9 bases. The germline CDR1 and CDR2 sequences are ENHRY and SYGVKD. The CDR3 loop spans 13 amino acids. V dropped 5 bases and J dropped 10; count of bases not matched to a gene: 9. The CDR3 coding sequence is TGTGCCATCAGTCCACAGGGGGCGACCGACCAGTACTTC. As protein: CAISPQGATDQYF.

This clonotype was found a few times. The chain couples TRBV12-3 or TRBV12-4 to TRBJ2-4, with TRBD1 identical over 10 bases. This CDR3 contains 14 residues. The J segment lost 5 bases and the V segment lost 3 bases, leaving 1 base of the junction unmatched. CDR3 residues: CASSFGQGENIQYF. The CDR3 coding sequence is TGTGCCAGCAGTTTCGGACAGGGGGAAAACATTCAGTACTTC.

The CDR3 sequence: CASSFGTQRTGAGYEQYF. In nucleotides, the CDR3 is TGCGCCAGCAGCTTCGGTACCCAAAGGACAGGGGCAGGCTACGAGCAGTACTTC. J is TRBJ2-7 and V is TRBV5-1; the match to TRBD1 covers 9 bases. This CDR3 spans 18 amino acids. Trimming removed 2 bases from V and 3 bases from J; junction bases left unmatched: 15. Germline assignment: CDR1 SGHRS and CDR2 YFSETQ.

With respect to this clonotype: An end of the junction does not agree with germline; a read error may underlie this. The CDR3 region has the DNA TGTGCCGCCAGCAGATCCCTAGCGGGAGGGAGGGGCACAGATACGCAGTATTTT. It specifies CAASRSLAGGRGTDTQYF. The chain has TRBV15 and TRBJ2-3; 12 bases fit TRBD2. The CDR3 is 18 residues long. Germline V lookup: CDR1 LNHNV, CDR2 YYDKDF (reference sequence).

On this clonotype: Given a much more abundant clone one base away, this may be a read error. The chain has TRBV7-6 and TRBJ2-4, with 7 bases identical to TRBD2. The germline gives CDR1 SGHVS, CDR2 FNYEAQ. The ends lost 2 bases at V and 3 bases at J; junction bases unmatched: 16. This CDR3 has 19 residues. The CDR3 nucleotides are TGTGCCAGCAGCTTATTGAGACTAGCAACTCTCGGTAGCAAAAACATTCAGTACTTC. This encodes CASSLLRLATLGSKNIQYF.

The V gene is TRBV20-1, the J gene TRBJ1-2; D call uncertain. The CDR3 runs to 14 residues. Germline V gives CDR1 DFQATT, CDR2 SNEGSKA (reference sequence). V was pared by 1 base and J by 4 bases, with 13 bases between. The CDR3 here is CSARVDKVAYGYTF. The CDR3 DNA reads TGCAGTGCTAGAGTTGACAAGGTAGCCTATGGCTACACCTTC.

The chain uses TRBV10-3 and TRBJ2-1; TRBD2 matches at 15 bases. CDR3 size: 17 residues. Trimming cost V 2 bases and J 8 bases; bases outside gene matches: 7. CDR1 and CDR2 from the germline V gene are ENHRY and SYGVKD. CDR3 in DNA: TGTGCCATCAGTGAGGCGGGACTAGCGGGAGGCGCCCATGAGCAGTTCTTC. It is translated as CAISEAGLAGGAHEQFF.

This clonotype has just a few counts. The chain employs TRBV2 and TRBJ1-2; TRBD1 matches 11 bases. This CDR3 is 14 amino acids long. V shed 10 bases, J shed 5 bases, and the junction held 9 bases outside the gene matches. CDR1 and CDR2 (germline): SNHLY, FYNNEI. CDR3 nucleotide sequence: TGTGCCAACACTCGGGACAGGGGGAGTTATGGCTACACCTTC. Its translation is CANTRDRGSYGYTF.

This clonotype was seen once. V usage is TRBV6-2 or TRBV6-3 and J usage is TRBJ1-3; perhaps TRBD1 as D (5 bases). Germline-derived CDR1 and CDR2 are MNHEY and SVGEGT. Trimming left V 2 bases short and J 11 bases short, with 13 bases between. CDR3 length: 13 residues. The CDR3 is CASSYERGDAIYF. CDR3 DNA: TGTGCCAGCAGTTACGAAAGGGGAGACGCCATATATTTT.

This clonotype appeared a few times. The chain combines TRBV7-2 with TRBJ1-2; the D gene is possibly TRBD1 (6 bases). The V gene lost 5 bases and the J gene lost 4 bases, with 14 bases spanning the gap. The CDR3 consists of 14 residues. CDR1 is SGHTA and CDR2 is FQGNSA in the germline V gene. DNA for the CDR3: TGTGCCAGCAGCCCCCAGGGACAAAGCTATGGCTACACCTTC. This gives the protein CASSPQGQSYGYTF.

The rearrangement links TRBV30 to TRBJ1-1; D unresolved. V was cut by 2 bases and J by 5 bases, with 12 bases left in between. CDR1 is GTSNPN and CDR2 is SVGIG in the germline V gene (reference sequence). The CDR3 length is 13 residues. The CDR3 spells CAWSSGESTEAFF. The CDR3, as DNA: TGTGCCTGGAGTTCGGGAGAGAGTACTGAAGCTTTCTTT.

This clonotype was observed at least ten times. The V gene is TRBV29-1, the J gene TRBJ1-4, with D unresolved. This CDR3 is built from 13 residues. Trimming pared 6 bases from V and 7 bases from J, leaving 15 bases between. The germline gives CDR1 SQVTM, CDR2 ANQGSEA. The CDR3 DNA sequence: TGCAGCGTCTCCCTCGGAGCTACTGAAAAACTGTTTTTT. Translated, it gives CSVSLGATEKLFF.

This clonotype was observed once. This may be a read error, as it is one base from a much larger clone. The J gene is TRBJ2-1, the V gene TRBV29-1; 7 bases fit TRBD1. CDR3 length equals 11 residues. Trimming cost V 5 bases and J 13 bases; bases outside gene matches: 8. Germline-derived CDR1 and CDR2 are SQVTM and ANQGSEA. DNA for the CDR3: TGCAGCGTTCGACAGGGAGAGACCCAGTTCTTC. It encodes CSVRQGETQFF.

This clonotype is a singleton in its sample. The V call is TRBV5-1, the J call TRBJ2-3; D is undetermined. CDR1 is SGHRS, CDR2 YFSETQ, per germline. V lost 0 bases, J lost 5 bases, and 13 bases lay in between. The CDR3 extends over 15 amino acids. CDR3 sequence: CASSLDPELEDTQYF. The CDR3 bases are TGCGCCAGCAGCTTGGACCCGGAGTTGGAAGATACGCAGTATTTT. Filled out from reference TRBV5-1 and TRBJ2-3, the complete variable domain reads KAGVTQTPRYLIKTRGQQVTLSCSPISGHRSVSWYQQTPGQGLQFLFEYFSETQRNKGNFPGRFSGRQFSNSRSEMNVSTLELGDSALYLCASSLDPELEDTQYFGPGTRLTVL.

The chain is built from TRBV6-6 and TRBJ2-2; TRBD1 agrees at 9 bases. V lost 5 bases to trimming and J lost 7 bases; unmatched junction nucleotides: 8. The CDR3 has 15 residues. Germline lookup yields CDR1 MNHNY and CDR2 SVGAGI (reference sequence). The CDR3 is CASSTPGTGCGELFF. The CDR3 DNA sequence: TGTGCCAGCAGTACCCCCGGGACAGGGTGCGGGGAGCTGTTTTTT.

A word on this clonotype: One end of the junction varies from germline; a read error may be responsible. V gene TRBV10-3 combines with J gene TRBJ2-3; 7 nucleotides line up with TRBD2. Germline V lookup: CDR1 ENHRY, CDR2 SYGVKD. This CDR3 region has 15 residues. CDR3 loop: CATSESGGGTDTQYF. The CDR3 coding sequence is TGTGCCACCAGTGAATCTGGGGGGGGCACAGATACGCAGTATTTT.

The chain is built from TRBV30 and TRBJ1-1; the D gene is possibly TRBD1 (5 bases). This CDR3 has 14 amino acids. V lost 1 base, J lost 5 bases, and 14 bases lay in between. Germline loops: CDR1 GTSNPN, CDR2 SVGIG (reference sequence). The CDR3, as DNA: TGTGCCTGGAGTGGGGGCACCGGTGGTACTGAAGCTTTCTTT. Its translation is CAWSGGTGGTEAFF.

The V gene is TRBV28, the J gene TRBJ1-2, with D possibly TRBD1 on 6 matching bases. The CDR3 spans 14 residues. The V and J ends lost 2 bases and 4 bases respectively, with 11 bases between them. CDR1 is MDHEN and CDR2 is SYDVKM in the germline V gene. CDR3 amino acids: CASSLRTAGYGYTF. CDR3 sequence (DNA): TGTGCCAGCAGTTTACGGACAGCGGGCTATGGCTACACCTTC.

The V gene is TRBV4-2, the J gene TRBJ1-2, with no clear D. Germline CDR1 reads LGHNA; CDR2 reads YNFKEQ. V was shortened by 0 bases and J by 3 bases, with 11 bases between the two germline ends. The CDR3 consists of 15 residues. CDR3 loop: CASSQDIRFDYGYTF. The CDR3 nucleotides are TGTGCCAGCAGCCAAGATATTCGATTCGACTATGGCTACACCTTC.